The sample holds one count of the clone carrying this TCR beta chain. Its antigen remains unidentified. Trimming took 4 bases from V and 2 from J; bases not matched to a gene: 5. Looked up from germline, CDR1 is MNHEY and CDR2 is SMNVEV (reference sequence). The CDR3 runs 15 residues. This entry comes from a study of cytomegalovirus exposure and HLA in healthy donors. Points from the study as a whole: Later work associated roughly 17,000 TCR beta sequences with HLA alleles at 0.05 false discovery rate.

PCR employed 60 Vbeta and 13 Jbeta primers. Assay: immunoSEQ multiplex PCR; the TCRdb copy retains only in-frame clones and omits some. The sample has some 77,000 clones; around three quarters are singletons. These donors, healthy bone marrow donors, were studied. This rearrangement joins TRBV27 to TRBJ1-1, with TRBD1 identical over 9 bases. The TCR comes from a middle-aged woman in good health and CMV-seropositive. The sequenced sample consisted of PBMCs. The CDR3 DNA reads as TGTGCCAGCAGTTCCGGGGACAGGGTAAACACTGAAGCTTTCTTT. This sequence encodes CASSSGDRVNTEAFF.